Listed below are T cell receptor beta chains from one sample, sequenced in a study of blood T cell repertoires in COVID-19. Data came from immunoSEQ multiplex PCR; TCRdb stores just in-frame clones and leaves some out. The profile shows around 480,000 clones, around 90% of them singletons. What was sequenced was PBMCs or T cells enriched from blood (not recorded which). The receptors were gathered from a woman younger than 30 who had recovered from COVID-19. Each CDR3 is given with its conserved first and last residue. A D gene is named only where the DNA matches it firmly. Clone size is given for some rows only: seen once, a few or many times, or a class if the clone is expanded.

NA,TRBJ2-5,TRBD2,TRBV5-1,CASSGRGGQETQYF,TGCGCCAGCAGCGGACGGGGGGGCCAGGAGACCCAGTACTTC
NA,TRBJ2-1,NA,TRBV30,CAWSVQGYNEQFF,TGTGCCTGGAGTGTGCAGGGCTACAATGAGCAGTTCTTC
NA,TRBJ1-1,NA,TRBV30,CAWSAGQTEAFF,TGTGCCTGGAGCGCAGGCCAGACTGAAGCTTTCTTT
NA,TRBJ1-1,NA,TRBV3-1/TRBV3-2,CASSLNPGTEAFF,TGTGCCAGCAGCCTTAACCCGGGCACTGAAGCTTTCTTT
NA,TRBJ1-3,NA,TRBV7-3,CASSRSPRDTIYF,TGTGCCAGCAGCCGTAGCCCGAGGGACACCATATATTTT
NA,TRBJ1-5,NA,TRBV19,CASSTDSDNSNQPQHF,TGTGCCAGTAGTACCGACAGTGACAATAGCAATCAGCCCCAGCATTTT
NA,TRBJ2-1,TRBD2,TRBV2,CASSEELAGSNEQFF,TGTGCCAGCAGTGAGGAACTAGCGGGATCCAATGAGCAGTTCTTC
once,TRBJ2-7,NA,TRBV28,CASSFGQGSFEQYF,TGTGCCAGCAGTTTCGGTCAGGGGAGTTTCGAGCAGTACTTC
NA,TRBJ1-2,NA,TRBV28,CASGRGANGYTF,TGTGCCAGTGGGCGGGGGGCTAATGGCTACACCTTC
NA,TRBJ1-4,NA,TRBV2,CASSEARGRNEKLFF,TGTGCCAGCAGTGAAGCAAGGGGTAGGAATGAAAAACTGTTTTTT
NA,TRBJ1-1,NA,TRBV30,CAWSGLTEAFF,TGTGCCTGGAGTGGACTCACTGAAGCTTTCTTT
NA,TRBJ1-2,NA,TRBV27,CASSLSRGSKGYTF,TGTGCCAGCAGTTTATCGAGGGGGAGTAAGGGCTACACCTTC
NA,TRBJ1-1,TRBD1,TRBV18,CASSPPGGKDFF,TGTGCCAGCTCACCACCAGGGGGCAAGGATTTCTTT
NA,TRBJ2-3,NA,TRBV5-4,CASSSSRSGNTDTQYF,TGTGCCAGCAGCTCCTCTCGTAGCGGTAACACAGATACGCAGTATTTT
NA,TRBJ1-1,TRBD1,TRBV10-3,CAIRIAGQGTEAFF,TGTGCCATCAGGATAGCCGGACAGGGCACTGAAGCTTTCTTT
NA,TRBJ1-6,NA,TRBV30,CAWSMITGNSPLHF,TGTGCCTGGAGTATGATTACAGGGAATTCACCCCTCCACTTT
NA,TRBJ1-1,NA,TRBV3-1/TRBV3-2,CASSPWTAPNTEAFF,TGTGCCAGCAGCCCGTGGACAGCCCCGAACACTGAAGCTTTCTTT
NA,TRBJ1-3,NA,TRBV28,CASSFLWEEGGNTIYF,TGTGCCAGCAGTTTTTTGTGGGAAGAGGGCGGAAACACCATATATTTT
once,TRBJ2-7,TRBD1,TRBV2,CASSMGQGPYEQYF,TGTGCCAGCAGTATGGGACAGGGTCCCTACGAGCAGTACTTC
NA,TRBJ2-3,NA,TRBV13,CASSGSWWRDTQYF,TGTGCCAGCAGCGGCAGTTGGTGGAGGGATACGCAGTATTTT
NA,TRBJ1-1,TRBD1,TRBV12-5,CASGSRQGMYNTEAFF,TGTGCTAGTGGCTCCAGACAGGGGATGTACAACACTGAAGCTTTCTTT
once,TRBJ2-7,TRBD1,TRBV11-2,CASSLWTGSVYEQYF,TGTGCCAGCAGCTTATGGACAGGGTCCGTCTACGAGCAGTACTTC
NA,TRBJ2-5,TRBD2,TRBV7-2,CASSPQSGLGQETQYF,TGTGCCAGCAGCCCACAATCCGGACTAGGTCAAGAGACCCAGTACTTC
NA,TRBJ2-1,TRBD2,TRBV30,CARSSGGYNEQFF,TGTGCCCGAAGCAGCGGGGGATACAATGAGCAGTTCTTC
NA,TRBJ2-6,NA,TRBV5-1,CASRRVTPGANVLTF,TGCGCCAGCCGGAGAGTCACCCCGGGGGCCAACGTCCTGACTTTC
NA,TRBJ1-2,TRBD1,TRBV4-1,CASSPRTGEDYGYTF,TGCGCCAGCAGCCCCAGGACAGGGGAAGACTATGGCTACACCTTC
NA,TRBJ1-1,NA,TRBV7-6,CASSLAEGNTEAFF,TGTGCCAGCAGCTTAGCTGAGGGGAACACTGAAGCTTTCTTT
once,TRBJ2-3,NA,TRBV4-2,CASRLLVGTDTQYF,TGTGCCAGCAGACTCCTAGTGGGCACAGATACGCAGTATTTT
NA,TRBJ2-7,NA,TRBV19,CASSMGADYEQYF,TGTGCCAGTAGTATGGGAGCGGACTACGAGCAGTACTTC
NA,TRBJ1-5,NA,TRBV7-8,CASSPLGVNQPQHF,TGTGCCAGCAGCCCTCTAGGAGTCAATCAGCCCCAGCATTTT
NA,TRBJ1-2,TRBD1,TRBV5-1,CASRGGQGYGYTF,TGCGCCAGCAGAGGTGGACAGGGCTATGGCTACACCTTC
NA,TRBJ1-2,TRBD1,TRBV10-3,CAITKDRRVYGYTF,TGTGCCATCACCAAGGACAGGAGAGTCTATGGCTACACCTTC
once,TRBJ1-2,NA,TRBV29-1,CSVEDRSKNYGYTF,TGCAGCGTTGAAGATCGGAGTAAGAACTATGGCTACACCTTC
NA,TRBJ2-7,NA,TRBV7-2,CASSLAAGGGPYEQYF,TGTGCCAGCAGCTTAGCTGCAGGAGGGGGCCCCTACGAGCAGTACTTC
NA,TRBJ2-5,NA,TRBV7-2,CASSTSKWETQYF,TGTGCCAGCAGCACTAGCAAGTGGGAGACCCAGTACTTC
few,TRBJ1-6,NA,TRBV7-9,CASSLEAENNSPLHF,TGTGCCAGCAGCTTAGAGGCGGAGAATAATTCACCCCTCCACTTT
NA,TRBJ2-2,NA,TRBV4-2,CASSPLGPSNDTGELFF,TGTGCCAGCAGCCCCCTTGGGCCCTCCAACGACACCGGGGAGCTGTTTTTT
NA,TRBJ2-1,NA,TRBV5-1,CASSIDFDDEQFF,TGCGCCAGCAGCATAGACTTCGATGATGAGCAGTTCTTC
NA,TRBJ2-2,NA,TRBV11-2,CASSFTDSYTGELFF,TGTGCCAGCAGCTTTACCGACAGTTACACCGGGGAGCTGTTTTTT
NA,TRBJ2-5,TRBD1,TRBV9,CASSGTGSGTQYF,TGTGCCAGCAGCGGGACAGGTTCCGGGACCCAGTACTTC